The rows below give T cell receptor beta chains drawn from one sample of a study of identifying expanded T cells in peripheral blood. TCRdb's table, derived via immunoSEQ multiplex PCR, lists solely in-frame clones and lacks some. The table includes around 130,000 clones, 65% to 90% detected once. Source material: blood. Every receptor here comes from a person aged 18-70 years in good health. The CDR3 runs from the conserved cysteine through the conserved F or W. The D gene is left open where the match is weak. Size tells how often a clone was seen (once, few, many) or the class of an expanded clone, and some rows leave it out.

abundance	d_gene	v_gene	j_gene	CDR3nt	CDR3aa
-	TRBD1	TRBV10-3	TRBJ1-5	TGTGCCATCAGTGACGGGACAGGCAGGAATCAGCCCCAGCATTTT	CAISDGTGRNQPQHF
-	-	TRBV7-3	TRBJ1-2	TGTGCCAGCAGCTTAACCACGGGGGCAGGCTATGGCTACACCTTC	CASSLTTGAGYGYTF
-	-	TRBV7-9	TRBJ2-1	TGTGCCAGCAGCCCCCATCTGATGAGCTCCTACAATGAGCAGTTCTTC	CASSPHLMSSYNEQFF
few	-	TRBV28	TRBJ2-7	TGTGCCAGCAGTTTTTTGTCCTACGAGCAGTACTTC	CASSFLSYEQYF
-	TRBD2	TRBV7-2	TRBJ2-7	TGTGCCAGCAGCTATTGGGAGCGGGAGACCCACGAGCAGTACTTC	CASSYWERETHEQYF
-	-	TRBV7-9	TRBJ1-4	TGTGCCAGCAGCAGTGAACCCGGACAGCATGCAACTAATGAAAAACTGTTTTTT	CASSSEPGQHATNEKLFF
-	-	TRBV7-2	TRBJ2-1	TGTGCCAGCAGCTATAGCGGAGGGCCTTACAATGAGCAGTTCTTC	CASSYSGGPYNEQFF
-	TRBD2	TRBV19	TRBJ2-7	TGTGCCAGTAGTATGGTGGAAGCGGGGGCCTACGAGCAGTACTTC	CASSMVEAGAYEQYF
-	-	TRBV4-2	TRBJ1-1	TGTGCCAGCAGCCCCGGACACCTTAGGAACACTGAAGCTTTCTTT	CASSPGHLRNTEAFF
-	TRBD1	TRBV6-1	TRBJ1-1	TGTGCCAGCAGTGGGACAGGGGAGACTGAAGCTTTCTTT	CASSGTGETEAFF